This T cell receptor (beta chain) was identified during a study of blood T cells in healthy people across ages. Study-wide results and limits: Getting older went along with TCR beta diversity per million T cells dropping roughly linearly. Considered underestimates were the diversity estimates obtained from one million T cells.

The CDR3 is 16 residues long. The V gene lost 3 bases and the J gene lost 3 bases, with 15 bases spanning the gap. Per the germline V gene, CDR1 is SNHLY and CDR2 is FYNNEI. A sample-barcoded 5' primer and a J-beta primer mix were used in a second PCR of roughly 7 to 11 cycles. Via MiXCR, TCRdb re-called the 5' RACE reads, giving one row per CDR3 protein. The sample has about 700,000 distinct CDR3 sequences, 32% seen once. This clonotype was counted at least ten times. Its matching antigen is unknown. Sequencing was performed on blood. This TCR came from a woman over 75 in good health. This rearrangement joins TRBV2 to TRBJ2-1; D possibly corresponds to TRBD1 (5 bases). Here the CDR3 DNA reads TGTGCCAGCAGTGACCCCAGGGCACCCCACTACAATGAGCAGTTCTTC. Translation gives CASSDPRAPHYNEQFF.